Given below is one TCR beta chain in context. This entry is derived from a study of CD8+ T cells in alopecia areata. Extracted from the samples, RNA was reverse transcribed into cDNA to serve as the sequencing template. Method: immunoSEQ multiplex PCR; TCRdb's copy keeps in-frame clones and lacks some. Of some 150,000 clones listed, around 50% are singletons. CDR1 and CDR2 (germline): SGHDN, FVKESK. The V gene end was trimmed by 1 base and the J gene end by 6 bases; junction bases not matched to a gene: 4. This CDR3 is 14 amino acids long. Specimen: CD8+ T cells sorted from blood, collected at week 0. The TCR comes from a human donor with alopecia areata. The chain has TRBV14 and TRBJ2-7; 9 nucleotides align to TRBD1. CDR3 nucleotide sequence: TGTGCCAGCAGCCAAGTGGGACAGGGAAGCGAGCAGTACTTC. This encodes CASSQVGQGSEQYF.